The clone carrying this TCR beta chain was picked up a small number of times. Its target is not known. TCRdb reanalysed the reads using MiXCR and keeps one entry per CDR3 protein. This table holds approximately 630,000 distinct CDR3 sequences, about 24% found once. CDR1 and CDR2 (germline): ENHRY, SYGVKD. The V and J ends lost 7 bases and 7 bases, in that order; junction bases with no gene match: 4. The CDR3 extends over 13 amino acids. These data come from a study of T cell repertoires in cytomegalovirus infection. Notes on the study in general: Clonotype analysis showed dominance of the ex vivo response by HLA-C-restricted CMV-specific TCR beta clonotypes.

The sequence was collected from a human donor in good health (CMV status not recorded). Some clones in this sample may be carry-over from other donors' samples. This rearrangement joins TRBV10-3 to TRBJ2-2; 9 bases agree with TRBD2. Sample: CD8+ T cells from PBMCs. CDR3 in amino acids: CAIKAGGNGELFF. The CDR3 nucleotides are TGTGCCATCAAGGCGGGGGGGAACGGGGAGCTGTTTTTT.